The 25 T cell receptor beta chains listed next were all sequenced from one sample in a study of T cell responses to AZD1222 COVID-19 vaccine. Only in-frame clones appear in the TCRdb table, and some are missing; sequencing was by immunoSEQ multiplex PCR. The sample holds 95,000 to 150,000 clones, about 87% seen once. The sample consisted of peripheral blood, taken on day 0 of AZD1222 vaccination. Every receptor here comes from an adult in good health.

V usage is TRBV3-1 (or the pseudogene TRBV3-2) and J usage is TRBJ2-7; the D is unclear. From germline, CDR1 is LGHDT and CDR2 YNNKEL (reference sequence). The length of the CDR3 is 15 residues. Trimming removed 4 bases from V and 0 bases from J, with 13 bases in between. CDR3 bases: TGTGCCAGCAGCCCCCTCCCGGGTAACTCCTACGAGCAGTACTTC. It codes for CASSPLPGNSYEQYF.

The rearrangement joins TRBV5-1 to TRBJ1-4, with TRBD1 identical over 8 bases. The CDR3 is made up of 14 amino acids. Per germline, CDR1 SGHRS and CDR2 YFSETQ. The trim removed 2 bases at V and 3 bases at J, leaving 0 bases unmatched. CDR3 nucleotide sequence: TGCGCCAGCAGCTTACAGGGGGCTAATGAAAAACTGTTTTTT. Its protein is CASSLQGANEKLFF. Using reference TRBV5-1 and TRBJ1-4 for the parts outside the CDR3, the full variable domain is KAGVTQTPRYLIKTRGQQVTLSCSPISGHRSVSWYQQTPGQGLQFLFEYFSETQRNKGNFPGRFSGRQFSNSRSEMNVSTLELGDSALYLCASSLQGANEKLFFGSGTQLSVL.

The J gene is TRBJ2-7, the V gene TRBV9; possible D gene TRBD1, 6 bases. This CDR3 has 13 amino acids. V lost 3 bases and J 6 bases, leaving 13 bases between the germline ends. Germline V gene lookup returns CDR1 SGDLS and CDR2 YYNGEE. The CDR3 spells CASSAFGGREQYF. DNA of the CDR3: TGTGCCAGCAGCGCCTTTGGGGGCCGCGAGCAGTACTTC.

The chain joins TRBV14 to TRBJ1-2; D remains unclear. The CDR3 runs to 14 residues. V lost 0 bases to trimming and J lost 8 bases, with 13 bases between them. CDR1 SGHDN and CDR2 FVKESK come from the germline V gene. CDR3 in DNA: TGTGCCAGCAGCCAAGATTTCCCTCGTAGCGGCTACACCTTC. Translation: CASSQDFPRSGYTF.

This clone showed up just once. V and J are TRBV14 and TRBJ1-2; 7 bases fit TRBD1. Germline trimming cut 4 bases from V and 4 bases from J; bases unmatched to any gene: 9. The CDR3 covers 15 residues. Germline V CDR1 and CDR2: SGHDN, FVKESK. The CDR3 protein is CASSLTGFGIYGYTF. The CDR3 DNA reads TGTGCCAGCAGCCTGACAGGGTTCGGCATCTATGGCTACACCTTC.

CDR3 nucleotide sequence: TGTGCCAGCACCTGGACAGGACACACAGATACGCAGTATTTT. Its translation is CASTWTGHTDTQYF. The chain couples TRBV27 to TRBJ2-3; 7 bases are shared with TRBD1. CDR3 length: 14 amino acids. Germline V CDR1 and CDR2: MNHEY, SMNVEV (reference sequence). Trimming cost V 7 bases and J 2 bases; bases outside gene matches: 6.

This chain connects TRBV5-1 to TRBJ2-3, with D possibly being TRBD1 (6 bases). V was cut by 4 bases and J by 1 base, with 10 bases left in between. CDR1 SGHRS and CDR2 YFSETQ come from the germline V gene. CDR3 length: 14 residues. CDR3 nucleotide sequence: TGCGCCAGCAGCGCACAGGGTCGCACAGATACGCAGTATTTT. Translation: CASSAQGRTDTQYF.

The gene calls are TRBV11-2 and TRBJ1-2; D unresolved. V was clipped by 2 bases and J by 8 bases, with 18 bases between them. Germline lookup yields CDR1 SGHAT and CDR2 FQNNGV. CDR3 size: 15 residues. CDR3 nucleotides: TGTGCCAGCAGCTTAAACGTCAGAGCGGGAAGAGGCTACACCTTC. Residues: CASSLNVRAGRGYTF.

This clone turned up a few times. V is TRBV9 and J is TRBJ2-1; 12 nucleotides line up with TRBD2. The CDR3 is 19 residues long. V was pared by 4 bases and J by 8 bases, with 19 bases of the junction left unmatched. CDR1 is SGDLS, CDR2 YYNGEE, per germline. DNA for the CDR3: TGTGCCAGCAGCCCCCGGACAGGGAGGGCTAGCGGGAGGGTCGATGAGCAGTTCTTC. Its translation is CASSPRTGRASGRVDEQFF.

This chain links TRBV6-4 with TRBJ2-2; weak D call: TRBD2 (5 bases). CDR1 and CDR2 (germline): MRHNA, SNTAGT. V was shortened by 3 bases and J by 7 bases, with 15 bases between the two germline ends. The CDR3 has 15 amino acids. CDR3 protein: CASSEGGSSGGELFF. As DNA, the CDR3 is TGTGCCAGCAGTGAAGGTGGGAGCTCTGGCGGGGAGCTGTTTTTT.

The V and J genes are TRBV9 and TRBJ2-3, with unresolved D. Trimming removed 3 bases at V and 6 bases at J, with 17 bases between. This CDR3 is 15 amino acids long. CDR1 and CDR2 from the germline V gene are SGDLS and YYNGEE. CDR3 sequence (DNA): TGTGCCAGCAGCGCCCAGATTAATTCAGCGGATACGCAGTATTTT. Its translation: CASSAQINSADTQYF.

The rearrangement uses TRBV28 and TRBJ1-6; tentative D call: TRBD1 (5 bases). Germline values: CDR1 MDHEN, CDR2 SYDVKM. With 8 bases removed from V and 8 bases from J, the gap between germline ends came to 16 bases. The CDR3 has 14 amino acids. CDR3 nucleotide sequence: TGTGCCAGCTCGGGGGGGTGGGAGGATTCACCCCTCCACTTT. Translating it yields CASSGGWEDSPLHF.

In nucleotides, the CDR3 is TGTGCCAGCGGCCGAGGCCGGGGGAGCAATCAGCCCCAGCATTTT. Translation: CASGRGRGSNQPQHF. The rearrangement joins TRBV19 to TRBJ1-5, with D possibly matching TRBD1 (5 bases). The CDR3 consists of 15 residues. V lost 9 bases and J 1 base, leaving 16 bases between the germline ends. The germline V gene encodes CDR1 LNHDA and CDR2 SQIVND (reference sequence).

V and J are TRBV7-3 and TRBJ1-2, with D hard to call. The V end lost 3 bases, the J end lost 8 bases, and 10 bases lay between the germline ends. The CDR3 consists of 12 residues. Per the germline V gene, CDR1 is SGHTA and CDR2 is FQGTGA. In nucleotides, the CDR3 is TGTGCCAGCAGCTTGGCGGCTTTAGGCTACACCTTC. Translating gives CASSLAALGYTF.

The chain carries TRBV7-9 and TRBJ2-1, with 8 bases identical to TRBD2. Germline values: CDR1 SEHNR, CDR2 FQNEAQ (reference sequence). V shed 3 bases, J shed 5 bases, and the junction held 12 bases outside the gene matches. The CDR3 is 17 amino acids. The chain's CDR3 is CASSFRLAGRGDNEQFF. The CDR3 DNA sequence: TGTGCCAGCAGCTTCCGATTAGCGGGAAGGGGAGACAATGAGCAGTTCTTC.

The chain employs TRBV25-1 and TRBJ1-4; D is undetermined. This CDR3 spans 15 amino acids. V dropped 0 bases and J dropped 8 bases, with 13 bases sitting between them. The germline gives CDR1 MGHDK, CDR2 SYGVNS. This chain's CDR3 is CASSEYSSVKEKLFF. The CDR3 DNA reads as TGTGCCAGCAGTGAATATTCCTCGGTGAAGGAAAAACTGTTTTTT.

V is TRBV14 and J is TRBJ2-7; no reliable D call. V was pared by 4 bases and J by 4 bases, with 11 bases between. This CDR3 spans 13 amino acids. Looked up from germline, CDR1 is SGHDN and CDR2 is FVKESK. CDR3 in amino acids: CASSPGPDYEQYF. CDR3 in DNA: TGTGCCAGCAGCCCCGGGCCGGATTACGAGCAGTACTTC.

The chain recombines TRBV7-2 with TRBJ2-2; TRBD2 agrees at 9 bases. The CDR3 length is 18 residues. Per the germline V gene, CDR1 is SGHTA and CDR2 is FQGNSA. V lost 1 base and J lost 1; bases outside the gene matches: 7. The CDR3 bases are TGTGCCAGCAGCTTAGAATTGGTAGCGGGAGAGAACACCGGGGAGCTGTTTTTT. Its translation is CASSLELVAGENTGELFF.

The gene calls are TRBV5-3 and TRBJ2-5; tentatively, D is TRBD2 (5 bases). TRBV5-3 is classed as an ORF, of uncertain function. V lost 4 bases to trimming and J lost 0 bases, with 7 bases between them. The CDR3 covers 13 residues. Written as DNA, the CDR3 is TGTGCCAGAAGCCCGGGGTACCAAGAGACCCAGTACTTC. It is translated as CARSPGYQETQYF.

The chain has TRBV6-6 and TRBJ2-5; 10 bases fit TRBD1. CDR1 MNHNY and CDR2 SVGAGI come from the germline V gene (reference sequence). V lost 5 bases and J lost 5; bases outside the gene matches: 8. This CDR3 comprises 15 residues. The CDR3 here is CASSQGGTGVETQYF. In DNA form, the CDR3 reads TGTGCCAGCAGTCAAGGGGGGACAGGGGTGGAGACCCAGTACTTC.

The J gene is TRBJ2-2, the V gene TRBV7-8; D tentatively reads TRBD1 or TRBD2 (5 bases each). Trimming shortened V by 5 bases and J by 7 bases, and 20 bases separated the two germline ends. CDR3 length equals 16 residues. CDR1 is SGHVS, CDR2 FQNEAQ, per germline. CDR3 loop: CASSPRDPNSVGELFF. The CDR3 region has the DNA TGTGCCAGCAGCCCTCGGGACCCAAACTCGGTCGGGGAGCTGTTTTTT.

The V gene is TRBV5-6, the J gene TRBJ1-1, with a tentative D call TRBD1 (5 bases). Germline V gene data show CDR1 as SGHDT and CDR2 as YYEEEE. There are 12 residues in the CDR3. With 3 bases removed from V and 5 bases from J, the gap between germline ends came to 8 bases. In DNA form, the CDR3 reads TGTGCCAGCAGCTCGGGACTTACTGAAGCTTTCTTT. Its translation: CASSSGLTEAFF.

This clone was seen just once. The rearrangement links TRBV29-1 to TRBJ1-3, with 7 bases that match TRBD1. V shed 4 bases and J 0 bases; nucleotides not matched to a gene: 3. The germline gives CDR1 SQVTM, CDR2 ANQGSEA. The CDR3 is made up of 14 amino acids. CDR3 sequence: CSVAGTVSGNTIYF. The CDR3 region has the DNA TGCAGCGTTGCCGGGACAGTCTCTGGAAACACCATATATTTT.

The V and J genes are TRBV9 and TRBJ1-5; the D gene is possibly TRBD1 (5 bases). The germline V gene has CDR1 SGDLS and CDR2 YYNGEE. The V end lost 4 bases, the J end lost 3 bases, and 14 bases lay between the germline ends. The CDR3 totals 15 residues. Written as DNA, the CDR3 is TGTGCCAGCAGCCTTTCCGGGGGAACCAATCAGCCCCAGCATTTT. Translation gives CASSLSGGTNQPQHF.

The chain links TRBV18 to TRBJ2-2; the match to TRBD1 covers 11 bases. Germline V gene lookup returns CDR1 KGHSH and CDR2 LQKENI. The junction had 4 bases not matched to a gene; V was cut back by 3 bases and J by 4 bases. The CDR3 has 16 amino acids. CDR3 bases: TGTGCCAGCTCACCCCCCGGGACAGGGGGCACCGGGGAGCTGTTTTTT. The encoded protein is CASSPPGTGGTGELFF.